This TCR beta chain was profiled in a study of blood T cell repertoires in COVID-19. For the study at large: The analysed material was cDNA or gDNA that came from T cells, B-cell-depleted T cells, or PBMCs.

Categorization into cohorts depended on clinical history that participants reported. The repertoire was sequenced with immunoSEQ multiplex PCR; TCRdb's copy has only in-frame clones and lacks some. There are about 210,000 clones in the sample; roughly 82% occur only once, and around 5% lies in the top ten. Germline loops: CDR1 KGHSH, CDR2 LQKENI. Trimming took 6 bases from V and 6 from J; bases not matched to a gene: 10. This CDR3 spans 14 amino acids. The TCR was taken from a man aged 35 to 55 with acute COVID-19. Input material: PBMCs or T cells enriched from blood (not recorded which). This rearrangement joins TRBV18 to TRBJ2-7; 8 nucleotides agree with TRBD1. The CDR3 bases are TGTGCCAGCTCGCCCACAGGGGGGAGTCTCGAGCAGTACTTC. Encoded protein: CASSPTGGSLEQYF. The whole variable domain, filled in from reference TRBV18 and TRBJ2-7, reads NAGVMQNPRHLVRRRGQEARLRCSPMKGHSHVYWYRQLPEEGLKFMVYLQKENIIDESGMPKERFSAEFPKEGPSILRIQQVVRGDSAAYFCASSPTGGSLEQYFGPGTRLTVT.